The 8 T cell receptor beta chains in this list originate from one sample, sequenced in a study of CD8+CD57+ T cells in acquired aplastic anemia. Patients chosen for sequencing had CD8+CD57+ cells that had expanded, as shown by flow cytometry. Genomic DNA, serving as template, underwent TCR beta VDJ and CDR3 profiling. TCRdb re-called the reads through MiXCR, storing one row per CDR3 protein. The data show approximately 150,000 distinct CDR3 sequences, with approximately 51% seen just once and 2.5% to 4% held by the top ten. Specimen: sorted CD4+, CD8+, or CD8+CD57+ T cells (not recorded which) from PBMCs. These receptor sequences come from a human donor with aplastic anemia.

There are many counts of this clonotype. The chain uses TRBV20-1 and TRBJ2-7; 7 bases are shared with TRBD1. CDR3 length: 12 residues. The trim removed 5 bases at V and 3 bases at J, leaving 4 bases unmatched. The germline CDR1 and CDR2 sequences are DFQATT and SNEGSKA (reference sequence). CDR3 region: CSAGQGDYEQYF. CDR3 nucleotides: TGCAGTGCTGGTCAGGGGGACTACGAGCAGTACTTC.

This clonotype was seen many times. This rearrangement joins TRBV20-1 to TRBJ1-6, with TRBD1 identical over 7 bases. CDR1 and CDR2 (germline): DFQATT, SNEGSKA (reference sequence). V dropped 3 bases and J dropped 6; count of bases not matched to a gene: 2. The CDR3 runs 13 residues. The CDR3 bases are TGCAGTGCTAGCCGGGACAGTAATTCACCCCTCCACTTT. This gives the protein CSASRDSNSPLHF.

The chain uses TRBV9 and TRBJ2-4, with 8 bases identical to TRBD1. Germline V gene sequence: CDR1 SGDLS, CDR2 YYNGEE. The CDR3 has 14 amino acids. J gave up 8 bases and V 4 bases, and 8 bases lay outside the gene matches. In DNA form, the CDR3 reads TGTGCCAGCAGCCGCCAGGGGGCTAAGGACATTCAGTACTTC. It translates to CASSRQGAKDIQYF.

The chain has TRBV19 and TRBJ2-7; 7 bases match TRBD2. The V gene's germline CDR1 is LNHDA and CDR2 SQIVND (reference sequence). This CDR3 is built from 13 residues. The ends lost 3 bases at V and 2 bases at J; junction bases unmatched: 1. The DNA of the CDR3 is TGTGCCAGTAGTATCGGACTAGCCTACGAGCAGTACTTC. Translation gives CASSIGLAYEQYF.

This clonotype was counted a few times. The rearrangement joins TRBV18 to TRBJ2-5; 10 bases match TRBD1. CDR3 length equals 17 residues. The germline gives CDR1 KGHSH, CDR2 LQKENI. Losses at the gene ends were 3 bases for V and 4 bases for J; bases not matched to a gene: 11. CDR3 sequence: CASSPNQGQGLAETQYF. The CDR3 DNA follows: TGTGCCAGCTCACCCAACCAGGGACAGGGGTTGGCAGAGACCCAGTACTTC.

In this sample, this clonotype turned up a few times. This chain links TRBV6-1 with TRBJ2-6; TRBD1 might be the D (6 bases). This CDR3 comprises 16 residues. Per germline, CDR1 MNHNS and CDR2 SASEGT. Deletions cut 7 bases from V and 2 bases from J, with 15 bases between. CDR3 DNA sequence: TGTGCCAGCACTACAAATACAGGGACTGGGGCCAACGTCCTGACTTTC. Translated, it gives CASTTNTGTGANVLTF.

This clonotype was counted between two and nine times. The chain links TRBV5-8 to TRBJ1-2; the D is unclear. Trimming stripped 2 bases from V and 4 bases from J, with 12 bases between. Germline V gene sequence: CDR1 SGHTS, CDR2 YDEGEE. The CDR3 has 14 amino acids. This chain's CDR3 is CASSFTLGSYGYTF. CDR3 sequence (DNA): TGTGCCAGCAGCTTCACGCTCGGGAGCTATGGCTACACCTTC.

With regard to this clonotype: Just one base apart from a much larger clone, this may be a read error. The chain's CDR3 is CASSHTGGGTKAFF. CDR3 nucleotides: TGTGCCAGCAGCCACACAGGGGGCGGAACTAAAGCTTTCTTT. The rearrangement uses TRBV11-3 and TRBJ1-1, with TRBD1 matching over 9 bases. V lost 5 bases to trimming and J lost 9 bases; unmatched junction nucleotides: 10. Germline CDR1 is SGHNT and CDR2 is YENEEA. The CDR3 loop spans 14 amino acids.